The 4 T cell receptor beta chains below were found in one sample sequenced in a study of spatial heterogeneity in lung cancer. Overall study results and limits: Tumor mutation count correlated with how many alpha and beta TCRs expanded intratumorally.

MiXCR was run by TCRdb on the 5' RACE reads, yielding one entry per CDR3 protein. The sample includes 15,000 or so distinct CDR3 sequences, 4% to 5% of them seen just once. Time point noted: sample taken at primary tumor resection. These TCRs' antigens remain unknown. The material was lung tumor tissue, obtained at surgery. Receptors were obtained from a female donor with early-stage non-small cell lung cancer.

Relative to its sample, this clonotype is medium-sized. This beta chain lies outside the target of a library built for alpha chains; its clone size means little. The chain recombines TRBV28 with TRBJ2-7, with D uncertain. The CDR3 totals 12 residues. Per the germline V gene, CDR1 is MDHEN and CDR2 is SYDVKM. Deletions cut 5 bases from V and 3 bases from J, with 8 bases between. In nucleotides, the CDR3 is TGTGCCAGCAGTCTGCAGTTCTACGAGCAGTACTTC. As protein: CASSLQFYEQYF.

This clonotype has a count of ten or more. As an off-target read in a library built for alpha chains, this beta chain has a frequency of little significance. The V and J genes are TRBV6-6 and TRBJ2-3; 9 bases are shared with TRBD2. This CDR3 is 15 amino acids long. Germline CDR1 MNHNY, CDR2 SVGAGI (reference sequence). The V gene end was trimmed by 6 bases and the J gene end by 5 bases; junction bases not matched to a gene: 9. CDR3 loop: CASRDLLAGRDTQYF. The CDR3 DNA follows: TGTGCCAGCAGAGACCTCCTAGCGGGGAGAGATACGCAGTATTTT.

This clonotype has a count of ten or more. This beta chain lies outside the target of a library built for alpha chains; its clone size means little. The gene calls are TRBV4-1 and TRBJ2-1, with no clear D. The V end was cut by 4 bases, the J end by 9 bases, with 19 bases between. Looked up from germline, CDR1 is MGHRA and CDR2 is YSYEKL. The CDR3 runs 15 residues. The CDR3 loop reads CASSPTPTSMGEQFF. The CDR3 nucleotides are TGCGCCAGCAGCCCGACACCGACCAGTATGGGTGAGCAGTTCTTC.

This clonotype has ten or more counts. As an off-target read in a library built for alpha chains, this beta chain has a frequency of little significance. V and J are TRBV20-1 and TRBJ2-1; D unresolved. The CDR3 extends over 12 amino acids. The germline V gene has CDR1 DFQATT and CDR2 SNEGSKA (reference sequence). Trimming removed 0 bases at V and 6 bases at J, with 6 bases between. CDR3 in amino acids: CSARDIGNEQFF. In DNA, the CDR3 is TGCAGTGCTAGAGATATCGGCAATGAGCAGTTCTTC.